The rows below give T cell receptor beta chains drawn from one sample of a study of blood T cell repertoires in COVID-19. Here immunoSEQ multiplex PCR was the method, and the copy in TCRdb shows in-frame clones only, minus some. The table records under 50,000 clones, over 85% of them present only once. Sequencing was done on a sample of peripheral blood. Receptors were obtained from a man in his 70s with active COVID-19. CDR3s include the opening cysteine and the closing phenylalanine or tryptophan. The D gene is left open where the match is weak. Clone size is not always given. Where it is, it says once, few, many or a class for expanded clones.

CDR3 DNA	CDR3 protein	clone size	D gene	V gene	CDR3 length	J gene
TGTGCCAGCAGCCGCGGGACTAGCGGGATCCTAGAGGCCCAGTACTTC	CASSRGTSGILEAQYF	-	TRBD2	TRBV7-2	16	TRBJ2-5
TGTGCCAGCAGCTTAGACAGGGGGAGGTACTTC	CASSLDRGRYF	-	TRBD1	TRBV7-9	11	TRBJ2-7
TGCGCCAGCAGCCAAGATTTCAGGGGGTACATGGTGAGCACAGATACGCAGTATTTT	CASSQDFRGYMVSTDTQYF	once	TRBD1	TRBV4-1	19	TRBJ2-3
TGTGCCAGCAGCCAAGGTACAGCGGGGGGGCTTGAGACCCAGTACTTC	CASSQGTAGGLETQYF	-	TRBD2	TRBV4-2	16	TRBJ2-5
TGTGCCTGGTATTGGGCAGCTGTGGGTGGCTACACCTTC	CAWYWAAVGGYTF	medium-sized	-	TRBV30	13	TRBJ1-2
TGTGCCAGCAGCCCCCTCGCCGGGGAGCTGTTTTTT	CASSPLAGELFF	-	-	TRBV6-5	12	TRBJ2-2
TGTGCCAGCAGTCCTAGCTCCAGGGGGAACAATCAGCCCCAGCATTTT	CASSPSSRGNNQPQHF	-	TRBD1	TRBV28	16	TRBJ1-5
TGCGCCAGCAGCCAAGGTCACGGGACTATCAGATACAATGAGCAGTTCTTC	CASSQGHGTIRYNEQFF	-	TRBD2	TRBV4-1	17	TRBJ2-1
TGTGCCAGCAGCCTAGCCTACGAGCAGTACTTC	CASSLAYEQYF	-	-	TRBV28	11	TRBJ2-7
TGTGCCAGCAGCTTCCCGCCGCCCGGGAAAGGCACTGAAGCTTTCTTT	CASSFPPPGKGTEAFF	once	-	TRBV7-9	16	TRBJ1-1
TGTGCCAGCAGTTTCCGGGAACCCTACGAGCAGTACTTC	CASSFREPYEQYF	-	-	TRBV5-6	13	TRBJ2-7
TGTGCCAGCAGCTCCGATCGGGTACCCTACGAGCAGTACTTC	CASSSDRVPYEQYF	-	-	TRBV28	14	TRBJ2-7
TGTGCCAGCAGTTTTATAAAAGGGCGAGGGAATGAAAAACTGTTTTTT	CASSFIKGRGNEKLFF	-	-	TRBV28	16	TRBJ1-4
TGTGCCAGTAGTATTGGACAGGGGCAGAGTCAGCCCCAGCATTTT	CASSIGQGQSQPQHF	-	TRBD1	TRBV19	15	TRBJ1-5
TGTGCCAGCACCCCAGGGAGGACTAGCGGCAACAATGAGCAGTTCTTC	CASTPGRTSGNNEQFF	-	TRBD2	TRBV7-2	16	TRBJ2-1
TGTGCCAGCTCACCTGGGAGGCTAGCGGGGGCCCGAGATACGCAGTATTTT	CASSPGRLAGARDTQYF	-	TRBD2	TRBV18	17	TRBJ2-3
TGCGCCAGCAGCCTAACCTCCGGGACAGGGGCAAACACCGGGGAGCTGTTTTTT	CASSLTSGTGANTGELFF	-	TRBD1	TRBV4-1	18	TRBJ2-2
TGCGCCAGCAGCTTGCGGGGAGGTTTGAGCACAGATACGCAGTATTTT	CASSLRGGLSTDTQYF	-	-	TRBV5-1	16	TRBJ2-3
TGTGCCAGCAGCCAACTAAGCGGGAGTAGCGCAGATACGCAGTATTTT	CASSQLSGSSADTQYF	-	TRBD2	TRBV7-6	16	TRBJ2-3
TGTGCCAGCAGCCAGCTAAGCGGGGGGAACCCCCGGGAGCAGTTCTTC	CASSQLSGGNPREQFF	-	TRBD2	TRBV3-1/TRBV3-2	16	TRBJ2-1
TGTGCCAGCAGCTTAGCGCACCGGAATGAGCAGTTCTTC	CASSLAHRNEQFF	-	-	TRBV7-2	13	TRBJ2-1
TGTGCTAGCAGTCTTGATGTGGCCCGGACCCAGTACTTC	CASSLDVARTQYF	-	-	TRBV7-7	13	TRBJ2-5
TGTGCCAGCAGCAACAGACAGGGGGTCTCTGAAGCTTTCTTT	CASSNRQGVSEAFF	-	TRBD1	TRBV4-2	14	TRBJ1-1
TGTGCCAGCACCAGCAGCGTCAGGGTTATAACAGATACGCAGTATTTT	CASTSSVRVITDTQYF	-	-	TRBV28	16	TRBJ2-3
TGTGCCAGCAGTACCACTAGCGGGGGGTCCTGGGATACGCAGTATTTT	CASSTTSGGSWDTQYF	once	TRBD2	TRBV28	16	TRBJ2-3
TGTGCCAGCAGACACGAGCGGGGGGGCGGAGAGACCCAGTACTTC	CASRHERGGGETQYF	-	TRBD2	TRBV2	15	TRBJ2-5
TGTGCCAGCAGCTTAGGCGCGGGTGGGTTCAATGAGCAGTTCTTC	CASSLGAGGFNEQFF	-	-	TRBV7-9	15	TRBJ2-1
TGCGCCAGCAGCTTGGGGGGACTAGCGAGCACAGATACGCAGTATTTT	CASSLGGLASTDTQYF	-	TRBD2	TRBV5-1	16	TRBJ2-3
TGTGCCAGCAGCCAAGATCATTATGGCGGGGGCAGCGGCTACGAGCAGTACTTC	CASSQDHYGGGSGYEQYF	-	-	TRBV4-2	18	TRBJ2-7
TGTGCCAGCAGCCCACCCCGGACAGGGTATGTCGTAGATGGCTACACCTTC	CASSPPRTGYVVDGYTF	-	TRBD1	TRBV11-3	17	TRBJ1-2
TGTGCCACCAGTGTTGGGACAGGGGGTAATGAAAAACTGTTTTTT	CATSVGTGGNEKLFF	-	TRBD1	TRBV24-1	15	TRBJ1-4
TGTGCCAGCAGTTCGGCCCTAAGACAGATCTCCTACAATGAGCAGTTCTTC	CASSSALRQISYNEQFF	-	-	TRBV6-2/TRBV6-3	17	TRBJ2-1
TGCGCCAGCAGCTTTAAACCTACTACAGGTCAATCCTCCTACGAGCAGTACTTC	CASSFKPTTGQSSYEQYF	-	-	TRBV5-1	18	TRBJ2-7
TGCAGCGCACGGGGAGGGGGGCGCTACGAGCAGTACTTC	CSARGGGRYEQYF	-	-	TRBV29-1	13	TRBJ2-7
TGTGCCAGCAGTTTAGGGACAGGGTTTGAGCAGTACTTC	CASSLGTGFEQYF	-	TRBD1	TRBV27	13	TRBJ2-7
TGCGCCAGCAGCCGCATTACCACAGTGAACACTGAAGCTTTCTTT	CASSRITTVNTEAFF	-	-	TRBV4-1	15	TRBJ1-1
TGCGCCAGCAGCTCACAGGGGGCAGGAGGGGAGCTGTTTTTT	CASSSQGAGGELFF	-	TRBD1	TRBV5-1	14	TRBJ2-2
TGTGCCAGCAGCTTAGCGGACTACAGGGGGTCTTTAAGCTCCTACGAGCAGTACTTC	CASSLADYRGSLSSYEQYF	-	TRBD1	TRBV7-9	19	TRBJ2-7
TGTGCCAGCAGCCCCTCACAGGGTGTCGAAGGCACTGAAGCTTTCTTT	CASSPSQGVEGTEAFF	-	-	TRBV7-9	16	TRBJ1-1
TGTGCCACCAGTGATTTTGCAGGGGCCTACACCTTC	CATSDFAGAYTF	-	-	TRBV24-1	12	TRBJ1-2
TGTGCCAGCAGTTTAACGGGACAGGCTGCCTACGAGCAGTACTTC	CASSLTGQAAYEQYF	-	TRBD1	TRBV28	15	TRBJ2-7
TGTGCCAGCTCACCCGGGACAGGGTCCGGGGAGCTGTTTTTT	CASSPGTGSGELFF	-	TRBD1	TRBV18	14	TRBJ2-2
TGTGCCAGCAGTAGAACTCAGGTCGATGAAAAACTGTTTTTT	CASSRTQVDEKLFF	-	-	TRBV6-5	14	TRBJ1-4
TGTGCCAGCAGTTCGACACCTCCCTACGAGCAGTACTTC	CASSSTPPYEQYF	-	-	TRBV27	13	TRBJ2-7